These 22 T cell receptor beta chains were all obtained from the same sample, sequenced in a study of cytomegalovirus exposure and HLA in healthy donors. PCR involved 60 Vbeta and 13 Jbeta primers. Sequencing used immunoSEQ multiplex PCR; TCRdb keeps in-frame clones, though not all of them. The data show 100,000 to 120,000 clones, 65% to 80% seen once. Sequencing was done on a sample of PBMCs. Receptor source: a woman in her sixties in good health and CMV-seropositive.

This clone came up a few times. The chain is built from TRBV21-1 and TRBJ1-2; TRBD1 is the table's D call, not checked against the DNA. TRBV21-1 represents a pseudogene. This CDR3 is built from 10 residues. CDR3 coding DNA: TGTGCCAGCAGCACGTCGGGGACAACCTTC. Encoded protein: CASSTSGTTF.

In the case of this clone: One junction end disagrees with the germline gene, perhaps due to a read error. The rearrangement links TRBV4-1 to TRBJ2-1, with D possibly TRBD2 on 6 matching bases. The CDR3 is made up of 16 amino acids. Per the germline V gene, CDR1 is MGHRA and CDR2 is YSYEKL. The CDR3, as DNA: TGCGCTAGCAGCCTATGGTTTAGCGGCTCCTACAATGAGCAGTTCTTC. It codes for CASSLWFSGSYNEQFF.

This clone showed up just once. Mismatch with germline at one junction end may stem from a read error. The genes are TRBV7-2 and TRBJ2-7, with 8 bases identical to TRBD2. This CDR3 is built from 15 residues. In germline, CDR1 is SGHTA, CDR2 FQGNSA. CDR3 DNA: TGTGCCAGCAGCTTTAATAGCGGGATAGCCTACGGGCAGTACTTC. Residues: CASSFNSGIAYGQYF.

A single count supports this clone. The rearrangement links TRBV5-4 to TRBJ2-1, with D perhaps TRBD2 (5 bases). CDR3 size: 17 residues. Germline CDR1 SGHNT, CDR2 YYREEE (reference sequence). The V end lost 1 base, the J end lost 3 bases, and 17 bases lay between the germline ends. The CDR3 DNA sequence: TGTGCCAGCAGCTTGTTGGCGGGCCACCCCCTCTACAATGAGCAGTTCTTC. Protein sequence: CASSLLAGHPLYNEQFF.

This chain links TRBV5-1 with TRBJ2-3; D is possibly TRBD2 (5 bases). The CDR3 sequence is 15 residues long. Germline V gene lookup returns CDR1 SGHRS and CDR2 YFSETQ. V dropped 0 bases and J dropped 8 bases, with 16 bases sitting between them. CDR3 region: CASSLAAIGEITQYF. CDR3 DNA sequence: TGCGCCAGCAGCTTGGCGGCGATCGGGGAAATTACGCAGTATTTT.

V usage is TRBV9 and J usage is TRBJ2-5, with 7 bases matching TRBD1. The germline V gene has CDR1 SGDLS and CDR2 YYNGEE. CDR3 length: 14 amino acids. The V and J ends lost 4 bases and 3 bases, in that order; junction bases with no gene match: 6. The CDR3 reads CASSTRQGKETQYF. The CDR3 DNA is TGTGCCAGCAGCACCCGACAGGGAAAAGAGACCCAGTACTTC. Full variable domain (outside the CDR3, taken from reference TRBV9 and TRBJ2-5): DSGVTQTPKHLITATGQRVTLRCSPRSGDLSVYWYQQSLDQGLQFLIQYYNGEERAKGNILERFSAQQFPDLHSELNLSSLELGDSALYFCASSTRQGKETQYFGPGTRLLVL.

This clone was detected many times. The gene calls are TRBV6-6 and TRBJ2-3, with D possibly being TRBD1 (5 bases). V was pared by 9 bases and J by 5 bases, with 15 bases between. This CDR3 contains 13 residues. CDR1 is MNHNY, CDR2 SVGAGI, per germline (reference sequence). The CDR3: CASAQGWVDTQYF. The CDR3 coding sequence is TGTGCCAGTGCTCAGGGTTGGGTAGATACGCAGTATTTT.

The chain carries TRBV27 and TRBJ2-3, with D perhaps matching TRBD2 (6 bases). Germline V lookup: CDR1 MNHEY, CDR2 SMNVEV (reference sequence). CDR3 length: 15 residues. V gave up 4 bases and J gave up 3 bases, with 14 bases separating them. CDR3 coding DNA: TGTGCCAGCAGTTCGGAGGGGTACGGAACAGATACGCAGTATTTT. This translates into CASSSEGYGTDTQYF.

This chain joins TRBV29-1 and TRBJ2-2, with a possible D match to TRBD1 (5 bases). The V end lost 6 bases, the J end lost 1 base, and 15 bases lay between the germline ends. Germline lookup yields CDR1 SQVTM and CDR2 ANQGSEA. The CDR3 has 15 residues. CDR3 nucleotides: TGCAGCGTAGATACAGGTAGAAAGAACACCGGGGAGCTGTTTTTT. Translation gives CSVDTGRKNTGELFF.

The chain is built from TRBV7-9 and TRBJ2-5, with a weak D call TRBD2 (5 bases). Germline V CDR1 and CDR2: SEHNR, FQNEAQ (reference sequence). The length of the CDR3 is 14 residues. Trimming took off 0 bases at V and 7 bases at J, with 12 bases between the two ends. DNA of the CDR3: TGTGCCAGCAGCTTAGCGACGCTAAGCGGGACCCAGTACTTC. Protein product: CASSLATLSGTQYF.

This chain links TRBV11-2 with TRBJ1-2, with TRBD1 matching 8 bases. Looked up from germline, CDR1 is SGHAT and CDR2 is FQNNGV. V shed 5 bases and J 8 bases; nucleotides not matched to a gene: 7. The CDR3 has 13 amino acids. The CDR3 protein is CASSPDRGQGYTF. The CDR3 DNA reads TGTGCCAGCAGCCCCGACAGGGGCCAAGGCTACACCTTC.

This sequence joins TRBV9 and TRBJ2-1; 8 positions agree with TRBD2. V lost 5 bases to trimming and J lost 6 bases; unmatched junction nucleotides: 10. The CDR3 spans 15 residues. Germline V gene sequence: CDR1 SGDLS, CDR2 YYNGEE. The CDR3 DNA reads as TGTGCCAGCAGTAACATAGCGGGGTCTGGCAATGAGCAGTTCTTC. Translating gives CASSNIAGSGNEQFF.

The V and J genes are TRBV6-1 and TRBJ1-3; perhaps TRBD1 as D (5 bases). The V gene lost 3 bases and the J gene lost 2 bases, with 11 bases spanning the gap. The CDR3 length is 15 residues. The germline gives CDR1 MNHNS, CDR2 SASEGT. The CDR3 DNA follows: TGTGCCAGCAGTGATCAGGGAACTACTGGAAACACCATATATTTT. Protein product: CASSDQGTTGNTIYF.

The CDR3 here is CAITKEDRGPAFF. CDR3 coding DNA: TGTGCCATCACCAAAGAAGATCGAGGCCCAGCTTTCTTT. V and J are TRBV10-3 and TRBJ1-1; D not resolved. Trimming took off 7 bases at V and 10 bases at J, with 19 bases between the two ends. Germline V gene lookup returns CDR1 ENHRY and CDR2 SYGVKD. The CDR3 sequence is 13 residues long.

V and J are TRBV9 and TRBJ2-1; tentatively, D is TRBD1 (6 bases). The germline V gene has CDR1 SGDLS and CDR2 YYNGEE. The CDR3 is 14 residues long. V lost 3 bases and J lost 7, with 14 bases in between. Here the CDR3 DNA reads TGTGCCAGCAGCGCCGACCTCGGGACAAATGAGCAGTTCTTC. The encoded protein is CASSADLGTNEQFF.

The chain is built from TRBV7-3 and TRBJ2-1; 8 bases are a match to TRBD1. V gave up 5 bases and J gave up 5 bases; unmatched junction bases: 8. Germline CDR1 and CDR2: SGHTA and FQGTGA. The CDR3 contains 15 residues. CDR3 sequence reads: CASSGTGGRHNEQFF. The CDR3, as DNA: TGTGCCAGCAGCGGTACAGGGGGGAGGCACAATGAGCAGTTCTTC. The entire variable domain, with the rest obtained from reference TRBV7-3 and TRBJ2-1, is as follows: GAGVSQTPSNKVTEKGKYVELRCDPISGHTALYWYRQSLGQGPEFLIYFQGTGAADDSGLPNDRFFAVRPEGSVSTLKIQRTERGDSAVYLCASSGTGGRHNEQFFGPGTRLTVL.

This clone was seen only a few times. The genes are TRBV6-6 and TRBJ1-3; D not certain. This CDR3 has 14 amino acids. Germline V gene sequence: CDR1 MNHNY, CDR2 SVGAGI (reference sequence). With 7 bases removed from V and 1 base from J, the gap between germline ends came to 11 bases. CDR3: CASTTRVSGNTIYF. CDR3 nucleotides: TGTGCCAGCACCACGAGAGTGTCTGGAAACACCATATATTTT.

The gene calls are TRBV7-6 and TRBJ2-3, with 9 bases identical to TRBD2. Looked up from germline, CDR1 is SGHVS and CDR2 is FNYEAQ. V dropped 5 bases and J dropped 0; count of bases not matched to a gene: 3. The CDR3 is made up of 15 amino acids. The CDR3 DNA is TGTGCCAGCAGCCTCACTAGCGGGAGCACAGATACGCAGTATTTT. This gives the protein CASSLTSGSTDTQYF. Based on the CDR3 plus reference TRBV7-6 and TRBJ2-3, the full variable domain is GAGVSQSPRYKVTKRGQDVALRCDPISGHVSLYWYRQALGQGPEFLTYFNYEAQQDKSGLPNDRFSAERPEGSISTLTIQRTEQRDSAMYRCASSLTSGSTDTQYFGPGTRLTVL.

CDR3 DNA: TGTGCCAGCAGCCGCGGACAGGAAAGCTATGGCTACACCTTC. Its translation: CASSRGQESYGYTF. The chain recombines TRBV7-6 with TRBJ1-2, with 7 positions matching TRBD1. From germline, CDR1 is SGHVS and CDR2 FNYEAQ. Losses at the gene ends were 5 bases for V and 4 bases for J; bases not matched to a gene: 7. This CDR3 spans 14 amino acids. Drawing the rest from reference TRBV7-6 and TRBJ1-2, the complete variable domain is GAGVSQSPRYKVTKRGQDVALRCDPISGHVSLYWYRQALGQGPEFLTYFNYEAQQDKSGLPNDRFSAERPEGSISTLTIQRTEQRDSAMYRCASSRGQESYGYTFGSGTRLTVV.

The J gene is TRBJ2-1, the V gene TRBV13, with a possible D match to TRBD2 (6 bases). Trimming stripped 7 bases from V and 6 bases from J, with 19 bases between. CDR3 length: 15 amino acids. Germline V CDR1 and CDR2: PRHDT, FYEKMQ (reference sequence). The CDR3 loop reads CASTMTSWASNEQFF. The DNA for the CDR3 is TGTGCCAGCACCATGACTAGTTGGGCTTCCAATGAGCAGTTCTTC. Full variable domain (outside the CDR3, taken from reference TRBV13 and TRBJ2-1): AAGVIQSPRHLIKEKRETATLKCYPIPRHDTVYWYQQGPGQDPQFLISFYEKMQSDKGSIPDRFSAQQFSDYHSELNMSSLELGDSALYFCASTMTSWASNEQFFGPGTRLTVL.

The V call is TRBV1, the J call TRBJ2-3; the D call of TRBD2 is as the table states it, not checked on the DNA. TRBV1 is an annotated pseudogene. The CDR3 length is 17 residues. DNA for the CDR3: TGCACCAGCAGCCAACGTGCTAGCGGGAGGGCCCCAGATACGCAGTATTTT. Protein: CTSSQRASGRAPDTQYF.

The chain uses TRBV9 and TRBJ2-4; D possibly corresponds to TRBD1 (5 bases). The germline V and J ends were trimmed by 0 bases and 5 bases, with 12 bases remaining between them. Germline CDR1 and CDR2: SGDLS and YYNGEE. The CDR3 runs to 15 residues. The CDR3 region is CASSVEGREQNIQYF. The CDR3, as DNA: TGTGCCAGCAGCGTAGAGGGCAGGGAACAAAACATTCAGTACTTC.